This T cell receptor beta chain comes out of a study of Tregs in tolerant kidney transplant recipients. Turning to the study itself: Related graft donors supplied nonmyeloablative bone marrow transplants, and mixed chimerism was transient. Study-wide results and caveats: In tolerant patients, donor-specific Tregs outgrew total Tregs, suggesting antigen-driven expansion. Tregs expanded with activated donor B cells seemed most donor-specific.

Germline V gene sequence: CDR1 DFQATT, CDR2 SNEGSKA (reference sequence). With 1 base clipped from V and 1 base from J, the junction kept 0 bases outside the gene matches. CDR3 length: 14 residues. Thawed PBMCs were FACS-sorted into unstimulated CD4+CD25+CD127- regulatory T cells, CD4+CD25- non-regulatory cells, CD4 and CD8 cells. Remarks on this clone: As yet, its antigen is unknown. The read finishes 3 residues shy of the CDR3 end, and the germline J gene is used to complete it.

The repertoire was sequenced with immunoSEQ multiplex PCR; TCRdb's copy has only in-frame clones and lacks some. The sample totals some 52,000 clones; its top ten clones hold about 0.83%. The origin of this receptor is a human donor who received a combined kidney and bone marrow transplant. This sample comprised CD4+ T cells from blood, obtained before the transplant. V usage is TRBV20-1 and J usage is TRBJ2-2; 7 bases map to TRBD2. Here the CDR3 reads CSARAGGNTGELFF. The CDR3 DNA, read in part, is TGCAGTGCTAGAGCGGGGGGGAACACCGGGGAG.